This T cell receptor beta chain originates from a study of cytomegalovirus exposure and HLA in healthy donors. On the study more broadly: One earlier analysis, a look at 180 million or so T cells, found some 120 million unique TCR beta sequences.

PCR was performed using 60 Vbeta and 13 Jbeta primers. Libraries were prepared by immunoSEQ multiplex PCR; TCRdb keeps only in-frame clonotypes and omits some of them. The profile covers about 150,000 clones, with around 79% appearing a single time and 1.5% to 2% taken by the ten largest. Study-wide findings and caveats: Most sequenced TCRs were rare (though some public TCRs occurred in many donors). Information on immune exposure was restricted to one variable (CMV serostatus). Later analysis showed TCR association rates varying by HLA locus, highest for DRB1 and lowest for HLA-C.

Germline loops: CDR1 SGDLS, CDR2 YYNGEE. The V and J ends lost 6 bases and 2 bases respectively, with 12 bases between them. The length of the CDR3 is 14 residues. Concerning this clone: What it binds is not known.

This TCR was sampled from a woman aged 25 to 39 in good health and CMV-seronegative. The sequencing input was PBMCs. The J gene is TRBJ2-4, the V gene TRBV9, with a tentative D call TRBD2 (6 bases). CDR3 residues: CASTSGGTKNIQYF. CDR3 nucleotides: TGTGCCAGCACCAGTGGAGGGACCAAAAACATTCAGTACTTC.